These 6 T cell receptor beta chains were all obtained from the same sample, sequenced in a study of blood T cell repertoires in COVID-19. Sequencing used immunoSEQ multiplex PCR; TCRdb keeps in-frame clones, though not all of them. The sample lists 450,000 to 600,000 clones, roughly 87% occurring once. The sample was PBMCs or T cells enriched from blood (not recorded which). All receptors derive from a woman younger than 30 who had recovered from COVID-19.

V is TRBV5-4 and J is TRBJ2-1; 12 bases align to TRBD2. The germline V gene encodes CDR1 SGHNT and CDR2 YYREEE (reference sequence). V lost 0 bases to trimming and J lost 10 bases; unmatched junction nucleotides: 11. The CDR3 loop spans 17 amino acids. Here the CDR3 reads CASSLAVASGGAREQFF. The CDR3 bases are TGTGCCAGCAGCTTGGCCGTGGCTAGCGGGGGGGCCCGGGAGCAGTTCTTC.

The V and J genes are TRBV24-1 and TRBJ2-1, with TRBD2 matching over 7 bases. The trim removed 4 bases at V and 0 bases at J, leaving 5 bases unmatched. CDR1 and CDR2 (germline): KGHDR, SFDVKD. CDR3 length: 16 residues. The CDR3 bases are TGTGCCACCAGTGAAATCGGCGGGAGCTCCTACAATGAGCAGTTCTTC. The encoded protein is CATSEIGGSSYNEQFF.

This chain links TRBV2 with TRBJ2-7; D is possibly TRBD2 (5 bases). Germline values: CDR1 SNHLY, CDR2 FYNNEI. The CDR3 has 14 residues. With 7 bases removed from V and 5 bases from J, the gap between germline ends came to 18 bases. The CDR3 DNA is TGTGCCAGCAACCTCTTCAGGAGTAGCGACGAGCAGTACTTC. This gives the protein CASNLFRSSDEQYF.

The chain combines TRBV5-4 with TRBJ1-1; D perhaps matches TRBD1 (5 bases). CDR3 length: 13 amino acids. Trimming removed 1 base from V and 5 bases from J, with 9 bases in between. CDR1 SGHNT and CDR2 YYREEE come from the germline V gene (reference sequence). The CDR3 here is CASSLRGRTEAFF. CDR3 in DNA: TGTGCCAGCAGCTTGAGGGGTAGGACTGAAGCTTTCTTT.

As regards this clone: A junction end diverges from the germline sequence, so it may reflect a read error. This chain uses TRBV7-7 with TRBJ2-5; 8 positions match TRBD2. CDR3 length: 16 residues. Looked up from germline, CDR1 is SSHAT and CDR2 is FNYEAQ (reference sequence). The CDR3 loop reads CASGLAGRGNQETQYF. The DNA for the CDR3 is TGTGCCAGCGGCTTAGCGGGGAGGGGTAACCAAGAGACCCAGTACTTC. The full variable domain, in which reference TRBV7-7 and TRBJ2-5 provide the parts outside the CDR3, is GAGVSQSPRYKVTKRGQDVTLRCDPISSHATLYWYQQALGQGPEFLTYFNYEAQPDKSGLPSDRFSAERPEGSISTLTIQRTEQRDSAMYRCASGLAGRGNQETQYFGPGTRLLVL.

The chain is built from TRBV6-5 and TRBJ2-5, with D perhaps matching TRBD2 (6 bases). The CDR3 runs to 14 residues. The ends were cut back, 4 bases at V and 1 base at J, with 10 bases in the middle. Germline CDR1 reads MNHEY; CDR2 reads SVGAGI. The CDR3 reads CASSSGGLQETQYF. The DNA for the CDR3 is TGTGCCAGCAGTTCCGGGGGTCTCCAAGAGACCCAGTACTTC.